The 11 T cell receptor beta chains listed next were all sequenced from one sample in a study of T cell repertoires in cytomegalovirus infection. Each CDR3 protein is one row after TCRdb ran MiXCR on the reads. The data show hundreds of thousands of distinct CDR3 sequences, with roughly 16% seen just once and 9.5% to 15% held by the top ten. The sequencing input was PBMCs. These receptor sequences come from a human donor in good health (CMV status not recorded). Some clones in this sample may be carry-over from other donors' samples.

The genes are TRBV5-1 and TRBJ1-5, with 8 positions matching TRBD1. The CDR3 is 14 amino acids. CDR1 is SGHRS, CDR2 YFSETQ, per germline. With 5 bases clipped from V and 7 bases from J, the junction kept 8 bases outside the gene matches. The CDR3 loop is CASSPQGAEQPQHF. For the CDR3, the DNA is TGCGCCAGCAGTCCGCAGGGGGCGGAACAGCCCCAGCATTTT.

A remark on this clonotype: Sequence at one end of the junction differs from germline and may be a read error. The chain has TRBV20-1 and TRBJ2-7, with TRBD1 identical over 8 bases. CDR1 and CDR2 from the germline V gene are DFQATT and SNEGSKA (reference sequence). The CDR3 covers 12 residues. CDR3 nucleotides: TGCAGTGCGGCAGGGGGCTCCTACGAGCGGTACTTC. Amino acid sequence: CSAAGGSYERYF.

The chain has TRBV27 and TRBJ2-7; 7 nucleotides align to TRBD2. The CDR3 extends over 15 amino acids. J gave up 0 bases and V 8 bases, and 10 bases lay outside the gene matches. CDR1 and CDR2 from the germline V gene are MNHEY and SMNVEV (reference sequence). CDR3 sequence (DNA): TGTGCCAGCGGGGGAGGGCAACTCGTCTCCTACGAGCAGTACTTC. Translated: CASGGGQLVSYEQYF.

The gene calls are TRBV27 and TRBJ1-6; D not certain. The germline CDR1 and CDR2 sequences are MNHEY and SMNVEV (reference sequence). The CDR3 is 15 residues long. The V and J ends lost 4 bases and 6 bases respectively, with 13 bases between them. This CDR3 is CASSSRRRINSPLHF. The DNA of the CDR3 is TGTGCCAGCAGTTCGCGACGGAGGATTAATTCACCCCTCCACTTT.

This clonotype was detected only a few times. The genes are TRBV28 and TRBJ1-2, with D uncertain. The CDR3 has 11 amino acids. V was cut by 10 bases and J by 5 bases, with 11 bases left in between. Germline assignment: CDR1 MDHEN and CDR2 SYDVKM. The CDR3 loop reads CAIGVGYGYTF. CDR3 in DNA: TGTGCCATCGGGGTCGGGTATGGCTACACCTTC.

The chain joins TRBV11-2 to TRBJ2-5; a weak D match, TRBD1 (6 bases). The length of the CDR3 is 14 residues. V dropped 5 bases and J dropped 0 bases, with 10 bases sitting between them. Germline V CDR1 and CDR2: SGHAT, FQNNGV. The CDR3 region has the DNA TGTGCCAGCAGCGCGCGGACAGACCAAGAGACCCAGTACTTC. It is translated as CASSARTDQETQYF.

The sample holds many counts of this clonotype. The chain employs TRBV6-2 or TRBV6-3 and TRBJ2-7; 8 positions match TRBD2. Germline V gene lookup returns CDR1 MNHEY and CDR2 SVGEGT. With V trimmed by 5 bases and J by 6 bases, 9 bases remained unmatched. CDR3 length: 14 residues. CDR3 loop: CASSPGTRIREQYF. The CDR3 DNA reads as TGTGCCAGCAGTCCCGGGACTAGAATCCGCGAGCAGTACTTC.

The table lists this clonotype with a few counts. CDR3 loop: CSARSYTTDTQYF. DNA for the CDR3: TGCAGTGCTAGATCTTACACCACAGATACGCAGTATTTT. V usage is TRBV20-1 and J usage is TRBJ2-3; D gene uncertain. Looked up from germline, CDR1 is DFQATT and CDR2 is SNEGSKA (reference sequence). The CDR3 runs to 13 residues. Trimming cost V 2 bases and J 2 bases, with 8 bases left between them.

This clonotype turned up a few times. This chain joins TRBV27 and TRBJ2-5; D possibly corresponds to TRBD2 (5 bases). This CDR3 is built from 17 residues. V gave up 2 bases and J gave up 3 bases, with 19 bases separating them. Germline V CDR1 and CDR2: MNHEY, SMNVEV (reference sequence). The CDR3 spells CASSLRRQQSLKETQYF. In nucleotides, the CDR3 is TGTGCCAGCAGTTTAAGGAGGCAGCAAAGCCTCAAAGAGACCCAGTACTTC.

Comment on this clonotype: A much larger clone is a single base away; this may be a read error. This chain connects TRBV2 to TRBJ1-1; 8 positions match TRBD1. CDR1 and CDR2 (germline): SNHLY, FYNNEI. The CDR3 covers 13 residues. Written as DNA, the CDR3 is TGTACCAGCACCCTGGACAGGGACACTGAAGCTTTCTTT. Translating it yields CTSTLDRDTEAFF.

This clonotype was detected ten times or more. V and J are TRBV7-2 and TRBJ2-7; D may be TRBD1 (5 bases). Germline V gene lookup returns CDR1 SGHTA and CDR2 FQGNSA. V was clipped by 0 bases and J by 1 base, with 10 bases between them. The CDR3 extends over 15 amino acids. The CDR3 here is CASSLASPGSYEQYF. The DNA of the CDR3 is TGTGCCAGCAGCTTAGCGAGTCCAGGGTCCTACGAGCAGTACTTC.